Shown below are 23 T cell receptor beta chains from a single sample sequenced in a study of shared T cell receptors in the human thymus. Here immunoSEQ multiplex PCR was the method, and the copy in TCRdb shows in-frame clones only, minus some. The sample has under 850,000 clones; 85% to 90% are singletons. These same records also appear under a second study, on human thymus T cells.

The sample taken for sequencing was thymocytes. The receptors here all came from a boy under two years old with a congenital heart defect.

The chain couples TRBV28 to TRBJ1-1; 7 bases line up with TRBD1. CDR1 MDHEN and CDR2 SYDVKM come from the germline V gene. With 6 bases clipped from V and 2 bases from J, the junction kept 9 bases outside the gene matches. The CDR3 has 15 amino acids. CDR3 sequence reads: CASRPSGTANTEAFF. CDR3 sequence (DNA): TGTGCCAGCAGGCCGAGTGGGACAGCCAACACTGAAGCTTTCTTT.

The count of this clone is one. The chain is built from TRBV5-1 and TRBJ2-7; 9 positions match TRBD1. The germline V gene has CDR1 SGHRS and CDR2 YFSETQ. The ends lost 4 bases at V and 7 bases at J; junction bases unmatched: 9. CDR3 size: 14 residues. This chain's CDR3 is CASSRTGGAGEQYF. The CDR3 nucleotides read TGCGCCAGCAGCCGTACAGGGGGCGCGGGTGAGCAGTACTTC. The full variable domain, completed using reference TRBV5-1 and TRBJ2-7, is KAGVTQTPRYLIKTRGQQVTLSCSPISGHRSVSWYQQTPGQGLQFLFEYFSETQRNKGNFPGRFSGRQFSNSRSEMNVSTLELGDSALYLCASSRTGGAGEQYFGPGTRLTVT.

The J gene is TRBJ2-2, the V gene TRBV10-3; 7 bases match TRBD2. The CDR3 runs to 15 residues. Looked up from germline, CDR1 is ENHRY and CDR2 is SYGVKD. Trimming removed 6 bases from V and 5 bases from J; junction bases left unmatched: 9. CDR3 coding DNA: TGTGCCATCAGCGAGGGACTAATAGTTACCGGGGAGCTGTTTTTT. Its protein is CAISEGLIVTGELFF.

This chain links TRBV5-4 with TRBJ2-4, with TRBD2 matching 8 bases. Germline lookup yields CDR1 SGHNT and CDR2 YYREEE (reference sequence). V gave up 4 bases and J gave up 6 bases; unmatched junction bases: 12. The CDR3 is 16 residues long. DNA for the CDR3: TGTGCCAGCAGCCCAGATCCGGGACTAGGTGCAAACATTCAGTACTTC. Residues: CASSPDPGLGANIQYF.

J is TRBJ2-4 and V is TRBV28; tentatively, D is TRBD1 (6 bases). CDR1 and CDR2 (germline): MDHEN, SYDVKM. Trimming removed 7 bases from V and 7 bases from J, with 14 bases in between. The CDR3 runs 13 residues. The CDR3 DNA follows: TGTGCCAGCAAACCGGACAGTGGGAACATTCAGTACTTC. Translation gives CASKPDSGNIQYF.

The chain employs TRBV19 and TRBJ2-1; 7 nucleotides match TRBD2. Looked up from germline, CDR1 is LNHDA and CDR2 is SQIVND (reference sequence). The CDR3 runs 16 residues. After removal of 6 bases from V and 0 bases from J, the junction contained 8 bases not matched to a gene. CDR3 coding DNA: TGTGCCAGTAGCCCCCTAGCGGTAAACTCCTACAATGAGCAGTTCTTC. Its protein is CASSPLAVNSYNEQFF.

This chain joins TRBV4-2 and TRBJ2-1; D may be TRBD2 (7 bases). Trimming pared 4 bases from V and 8 bases from J, leaving 24 bases between. Germline V gene lookup returns CDR1 LGHNA and CDR2 YNFKEQ. The CDR3 runs to 17 residues. CDR3 amino acids: CASSRPRVAGRGDEQFF. CDR3 sequence (DNA): TGTGCCAGCAGCCGGCCACGGGTGGCGGGGAGGGGGGATGAGCAGTTCTTC.

V usage is TRBV11-3 and J usage is TRBJ2-7; maybe TRBD2 (5 bases). V gave up 8 bases and J gave up 3 bases, with 23 bases separating them. This CDR3 has 16 amino acids. The V gene's germline CDR1 is SGHNT and CDR2 YENEEA. The CDR3 region has the DNA TGTGCCAGCCCGGATCGCCCCCCGACCCGGGACTACGAGCAGTACTTC. Residues: CASPDRPPTRDYEQYF.

This clone appeared once. The J gene is TRBJ2-7, the V gene TRBV10-2, with a tentative D call TRBD2 (5 bases). Trimming left V 0 bases short and J 2 bases short, with 17 bases between. Germline CDR1 WSHSY, CDR2 SAAADI. The length of the CDR3 is 17 residues. The CDR3 region has the DNA TGCGCCAGCAGTGAGTCGCCGGCCGGGGAACACACCTACGAGCAGTACTTC. Translating gives CASSESPAGEHTYEQYF.

V gene TRBV7-9 combines with J gene TRBJ2-7; 12 nucleotides agree with TRBD1. The germline gives CDR1 SEHNR, CDR2 FQNEAQ (reference sequence). Losses at the gene ends were 4 bases for V and 3 bases for J; bases not matched to a gene: 7. This CDR3 comprises 16 residues. Here the CDR3 DNA reads TGTGCCAGCAGCTGGGACCGGGACAGGGGGCGCTACGAGCAGTACTTC. Translating it yields CASSWDRDRGRYEQYF.

The chain has TRBV23-1 and TRBJ2-7; a possible D gene is TRBD2 (7 bases). TRBV23-1 is filed as an ORF, its function uncertain. The CDR3 length is 14 residues. V was shortened by 6 bases and J by 0 bases, with 12 bases between the two germline ends. The CDR3 region is CASRGGGSSYEQYF. CDR3 bases: TGCGCCAGCAGAGGGGGAGGGAGCTCCTACGAGCAGTACTTC.

This chain uses TRBV4-3 with TRBJ2-2; 9 nucleotides align to TRBD2. The CDR3 consists of 19 residues. CDR1 and CDR2 (germline): LGHNA, YSLEER. With 1 base clipped from V and 6 bases from J, the junction kept 15 bases outside the gene matches. The CDR3 reads CASSQASFEREAVPGELFF. The CDR3 nucleotides are TGCGCCAGCAGCCAAGCTTCCTTTGAGCGGGAGGCGGTTCCCGGGGAGCTGTTTTTT.

The V gene is TRBV5-8, the J gene TRBJ2-1; D gene ambiguous. The CDR3 loop spans 17 amino acids. Germline loops: CDR1 SGHTS, CDR2 YDEGEE. V lost 3 bases to trimming and J lost 3 bases, with 19 bases between them. The CDR3 protein is CASSSLGSSSLYNEQFF. CDR3 sequence (DNA): TGTGCCAGCAGCTCGCTCGGGTCCAGTTCCCTCTACAATGAGCAGTTCTTC.

The chain has TRBV4-3 and TRBJ1-1; D is perhaps TRBD1 (5 bases). The germline V gene encodes CDR1 LGHNA and CDR2 YSLEER. V dropped 0 bases and J dropped 1 base, with 12 bases sitting between them. The CDR3 loop spans 16 amino acids. The CDR3 region has the DNA TGCGCCAGCAGCCAAGATAGGCAGGGTCAGAACACTGAAGCTTTCTTT. Its translation is CASSQDRQGQNTEAFF.

The rearrangement uses TRBV6-4 and TRBJ2-5, with TRBD2 matching 8 bases. CDR1 MRHNA and CDR2 SNTAGT come from the germline V gene. The CDR3 is made up of 16 amino acids. With 3 bases clipped from V and 2 bases from J, the junction kept 8 bases outside the gene matches. The CDR3 nucleotides read TGTGCCAGCAGTGAGAGGGCTAGCGGGCCTCAAGAGACCCAGTACTTC. Its protein is CASSERASGPQETQYF.

This clone was picked up one time. V is TRBV12-5 and J is TRBJ2-1; 7 positions agree with TRBD1. The CDR3 totals 14 residues. The germline V gene encodes CDR1 LGHNT and CDR2 FRNRAP. V was clipped by 8 bases and J by 7 bases; unmatched bases: 11. The CDR3 DNA is TGTGCTAGTACCTCAACCAGGGACAGAAATGAGCAGTTCTTC. It codes for CASTSTRDRNEQFF.

The rearrangement joins TRBV6-5 to TRBJ1-5; D may be TRBD1 (5 bases). CDR3 length: 14 residues. Germline V gives CDR1 MNHEY, CDR2 SVGAGI. Trimming shortened V by 2 bases and J by 0 bases, and 5 bases separated the two germline ends. The DNA of the CDR3 is TGTGCCAGCAGTTACGACAGTAGCAATCAGCCCCAGCATTTT. Translating it yields CASSYDSSNQPQHF.

The gene calls are TRBV30 and TRBJ2-4; TRBD2 matches 10 bases. CDR1 GTSNPN and CDR2 SVGIG come from the germline V gene (reference sequence). V dropped 4 bases and J dropped 3; count of bases not matched to a gene: 9. CDR3 length: 16 amino acids. The CDR3 here is CAWTSSGSPGKNIQYF. The CDR3, as DNA: TGTGCCTGGACCTCTAGCGGGAGTCCGGGCAAAAACATTCAGTACTTC.

The chain joins TRBV4-3 to TRBJ2-7; D perhaps matches TRBD1 (6 bases). The germline V and J ends were trimmed by 0 bases and 3 bases, with 12 bases remaining between them. The CDR3 sequence is 15 residues long. Looked up from germline, CDR1 is LGHNA and CDR2 is YSLEER. The CDR3 loop reads CASSQEVGRGYEQYF. The CDR3 DNA reads as TGCGCCAGCAGCCAAGAAGTGGGCAGGGGCTACGAGCAGTACTTC.

This rearrangement joins TRBV7-9 to TRBJ2-2; 9 bases line up with TRBD2. This CDR3 region has 17 residues. In germline, CDR1 is SEHNR, CDR2 FQNEAQ (reference sequence). V shed 3 bases, J shed 9 bases, and the junction held 14 bases outside the gene matches. CDR3 sequence: CASSFRLAGKRGRELFF. The CDR3 DNA is TGTGCCAGCAGCTTTCGGCTAGCGGGAAAGCGGGGCCGGGAGCTGTTTTTT.

The J gene is TRBJ2-7, the V gene TRBV7-9, with D perhaps matching TRBD2 (5 bases). Trimming pared 3 bases from V and 5 bases from J, leaving 14 bases between. Germline V gene lookup returns CDR1 SEHNR and CDR2 FQNEAQ (reference sequence). The CDR3 spans 14 residues. The CDR3 DNA sequence: TGTGCCAGCAGCTTTTGGAAGGGTAGCGACGAGCAGTACTTC. This codes for CASSFWKGSDEQYF. Combining the CDR3 with reference TRBV7-9 and TRBJ2-7 gives the whole variable domain DTGVSQNPRHKITKRGQNVTFRCDPISEHNRLYWYRQTLGQGPEFLTYFQNEAQLEKSRLLSDRFSAERPKGSFSTLEIQRTEQGDSAMYLCASSFWKGSDEQYFGPGTRLTVT.

In its sample, this clone was seen once. V usage is TRBV4-3 and J usage is TRBJ2-5, with 7 bases identical to TRBD1. The J segment lost 3 bases and the V segment lost 4 bases, leaving 8 bases of the junction unmatched. There are 15 residues in the CDR3. Germline V CDR1 and CDR2: LGHNA, YSLEER. CDR3 loop: CASSPPPDREETQYF. As DNA, the CDR3 is TGCGCCAGCAGCCCCCCACCCGACAGGGAAGAGACCCAGTACTTC.

This chain joins TRBV30 and TRBJ2-7, with D maybe TRBD1 (5 bases). This CDR3 has 12 amino acids. CDR1 is GTSNPN and CDR2 is SVGIG in the germline V gene (reference sequence). The V end lost 3 bases, the J end lost 0 bases, and 6 bases lay between the germline ends. The CDR3 loop is CAWRTASYEQYF. As DNA, the CDR3 is TGTGCCTGGAGGACAGCCTCCTACGAGCAGTACTTC.